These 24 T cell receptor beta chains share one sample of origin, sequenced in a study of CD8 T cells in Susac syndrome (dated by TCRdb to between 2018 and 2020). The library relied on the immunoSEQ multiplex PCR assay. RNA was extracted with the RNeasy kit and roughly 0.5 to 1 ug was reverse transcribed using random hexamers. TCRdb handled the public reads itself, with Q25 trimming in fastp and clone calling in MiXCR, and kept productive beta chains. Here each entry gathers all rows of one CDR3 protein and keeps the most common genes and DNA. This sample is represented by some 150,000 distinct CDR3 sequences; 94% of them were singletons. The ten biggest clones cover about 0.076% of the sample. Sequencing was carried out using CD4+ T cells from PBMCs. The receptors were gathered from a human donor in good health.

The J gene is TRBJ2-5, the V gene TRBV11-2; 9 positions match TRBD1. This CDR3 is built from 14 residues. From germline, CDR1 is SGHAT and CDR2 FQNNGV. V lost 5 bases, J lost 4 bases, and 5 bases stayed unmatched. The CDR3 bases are TGTGCCAGCAGCAACAGGGGGCTGAGAGAGACCCAGTACTTC. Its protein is CASSNRGLRETQYF.

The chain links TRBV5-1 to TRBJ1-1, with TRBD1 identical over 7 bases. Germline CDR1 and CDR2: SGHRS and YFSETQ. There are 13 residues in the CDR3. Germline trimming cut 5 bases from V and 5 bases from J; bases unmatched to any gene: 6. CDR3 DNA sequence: TGCGCCAGCAGACAGACAGGGAGGACTGAAGCTTTCTTT. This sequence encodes CASRQTGRTEAFF.

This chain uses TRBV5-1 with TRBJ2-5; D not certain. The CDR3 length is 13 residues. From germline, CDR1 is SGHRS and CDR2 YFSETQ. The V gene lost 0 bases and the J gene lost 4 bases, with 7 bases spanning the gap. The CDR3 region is CASSLDVGETQYF. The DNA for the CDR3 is TGCGCCAGCAGCTTGGATGTAGGAGAGACCCAGTACTTC.

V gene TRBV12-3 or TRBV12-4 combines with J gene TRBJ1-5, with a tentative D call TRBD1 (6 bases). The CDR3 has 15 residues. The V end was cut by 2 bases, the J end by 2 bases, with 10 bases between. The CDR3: CASSLFGGGNQPQHF. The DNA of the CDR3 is TGTGCCAGCAGTTTATTCGGGGGCGGCAATCAGCCCCAGCATTTT.

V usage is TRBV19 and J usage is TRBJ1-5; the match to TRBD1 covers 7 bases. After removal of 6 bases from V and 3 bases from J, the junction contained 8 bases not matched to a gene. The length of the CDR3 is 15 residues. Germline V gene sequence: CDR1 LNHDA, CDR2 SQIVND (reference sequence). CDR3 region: CASRIPGQVNQPQHF. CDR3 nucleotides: TGTGCCAGTAGGATTCCCGGACAGGTCAATCAGCCCCAGCATTTT.

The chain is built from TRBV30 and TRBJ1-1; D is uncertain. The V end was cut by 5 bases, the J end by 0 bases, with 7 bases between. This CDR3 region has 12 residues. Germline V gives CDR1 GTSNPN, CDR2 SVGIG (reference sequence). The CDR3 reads CAWLTMNTEAFF. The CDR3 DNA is TGTGCCTGGCTCACTATGAACACTGAAGCTTTCTTT.

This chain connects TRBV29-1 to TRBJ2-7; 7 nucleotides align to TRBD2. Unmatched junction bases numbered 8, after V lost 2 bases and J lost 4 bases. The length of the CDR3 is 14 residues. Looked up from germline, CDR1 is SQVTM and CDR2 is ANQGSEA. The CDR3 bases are TGCAGCGTTGAACTCGGGAGGCCTCCTTACGAGCAGTACTTC. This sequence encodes CSVELGRPPYEQYF.

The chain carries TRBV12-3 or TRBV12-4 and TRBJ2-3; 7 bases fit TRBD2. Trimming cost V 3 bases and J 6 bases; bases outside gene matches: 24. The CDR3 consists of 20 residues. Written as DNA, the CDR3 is TGTGCCAGCAGTTTGAGGGGTGGGCTAGCGGTAACCCATCCCACGGATACGCAGTATTTT. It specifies CASSLRGGLAVTHPTDTQYF.

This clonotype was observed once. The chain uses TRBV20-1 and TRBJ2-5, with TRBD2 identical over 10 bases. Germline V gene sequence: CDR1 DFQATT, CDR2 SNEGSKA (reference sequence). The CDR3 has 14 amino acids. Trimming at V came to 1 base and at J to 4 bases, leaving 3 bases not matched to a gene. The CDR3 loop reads CSARGLAGVETQYF. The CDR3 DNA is TGCAGTGCTAGAGGGCTAGCGGGAGTAGAGACCCAGTACTTC.

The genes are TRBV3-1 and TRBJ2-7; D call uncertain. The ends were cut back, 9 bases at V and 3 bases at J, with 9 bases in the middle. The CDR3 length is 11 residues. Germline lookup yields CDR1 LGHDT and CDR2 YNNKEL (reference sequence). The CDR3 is CASGPGYEQYF. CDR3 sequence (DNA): TGTGCCAGTGGCCCAGGCTACGAGCAGTACTTC.

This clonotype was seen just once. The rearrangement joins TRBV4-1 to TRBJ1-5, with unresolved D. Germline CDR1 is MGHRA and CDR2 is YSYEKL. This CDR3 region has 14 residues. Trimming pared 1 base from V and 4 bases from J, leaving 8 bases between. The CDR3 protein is CASSQVSVNQPQHF. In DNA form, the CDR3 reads TGCGCCAGCAGCCAAGTTTCCGTGAATCAGCCCCAGCATTTT.

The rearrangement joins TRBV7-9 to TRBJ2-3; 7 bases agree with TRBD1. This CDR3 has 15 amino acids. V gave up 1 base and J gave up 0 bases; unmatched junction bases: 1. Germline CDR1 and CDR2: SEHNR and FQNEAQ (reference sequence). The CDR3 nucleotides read TGTGCCAGCAGCTTAGTGGGACAGAGCACAGATACGCAGTATTTT. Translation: CASSLVGQSTDTQYF.

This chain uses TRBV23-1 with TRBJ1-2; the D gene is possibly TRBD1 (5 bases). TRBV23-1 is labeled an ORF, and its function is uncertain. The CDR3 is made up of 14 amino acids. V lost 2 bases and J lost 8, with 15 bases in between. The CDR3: CASSQPQGELGYTF. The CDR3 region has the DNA TGCGCCAGCAGTCAACCCCAGGGAGAATTAGGCTACACCTTC.

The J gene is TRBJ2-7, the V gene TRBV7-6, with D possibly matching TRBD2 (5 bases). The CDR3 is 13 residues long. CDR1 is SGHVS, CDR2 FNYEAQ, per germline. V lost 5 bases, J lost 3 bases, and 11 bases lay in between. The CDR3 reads CASSRGLHYEQYF. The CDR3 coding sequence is TGTGCCAGCAGCCGCGGACTTCACTACGAGCAGTACTTC.

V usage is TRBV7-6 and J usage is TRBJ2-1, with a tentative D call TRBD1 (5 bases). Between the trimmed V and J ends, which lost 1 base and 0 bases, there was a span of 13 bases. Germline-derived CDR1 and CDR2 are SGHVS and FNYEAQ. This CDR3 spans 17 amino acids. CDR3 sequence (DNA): TGTGCCAGCAGCTTAGAGGGAAGGACAAGCTCCTACAATGAGCAGTTCTTC. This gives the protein CASSLEGRTSSYNEQFF.

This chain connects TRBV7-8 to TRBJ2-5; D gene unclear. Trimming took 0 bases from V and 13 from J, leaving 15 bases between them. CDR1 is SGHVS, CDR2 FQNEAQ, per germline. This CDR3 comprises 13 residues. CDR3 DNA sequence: TGTGCCAGCAGCTTAGCGCTAAACGTTTTCTTGTACTTC. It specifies CASSLALNVFLYF.

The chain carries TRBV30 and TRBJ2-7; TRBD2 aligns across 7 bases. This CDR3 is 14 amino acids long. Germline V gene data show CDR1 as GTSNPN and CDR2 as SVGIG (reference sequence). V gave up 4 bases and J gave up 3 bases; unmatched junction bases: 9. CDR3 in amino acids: CAWNPSGPFYEQYF. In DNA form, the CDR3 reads TGTGCCTGGAATCCTAGCGGCCCCTTCTACGAGCAGTACTTC.

This CDR3 is CASSLVPSQNTEAFF. CDR3 in DNA: TGTGCCAGCAGCTTAGTGCCCAGTCAAAACACTGAAGCTTTCTTT. The chain employs TRBV7-9 and TRBJ1-1; the D is unclear. The germline V and J ends were trimmed by 1 base and 2 bases, with 11 bases remaining between them. Germline V gene data show CDR1 as SEHNR and CDR2 as FQNEAQ (reference sequence). CDR3 size: 15 residues.

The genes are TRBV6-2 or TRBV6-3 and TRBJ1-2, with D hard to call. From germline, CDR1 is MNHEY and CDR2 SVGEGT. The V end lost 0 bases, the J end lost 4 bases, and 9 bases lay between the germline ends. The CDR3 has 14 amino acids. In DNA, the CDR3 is TGTGCCAGCAGTTACTCACCGAACGTCTATGGCTACACCTTC. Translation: CASSYSPNVYGYTF.

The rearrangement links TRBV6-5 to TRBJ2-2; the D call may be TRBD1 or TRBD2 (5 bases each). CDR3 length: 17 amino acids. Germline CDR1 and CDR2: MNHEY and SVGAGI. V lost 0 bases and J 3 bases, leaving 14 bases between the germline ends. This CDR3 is CASSYSRGRLYTGELFF. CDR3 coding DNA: TGTGCCAGCAGTTACTCACGGGGACGGCTGTACACCGGGGAGCTGTTTTTT.

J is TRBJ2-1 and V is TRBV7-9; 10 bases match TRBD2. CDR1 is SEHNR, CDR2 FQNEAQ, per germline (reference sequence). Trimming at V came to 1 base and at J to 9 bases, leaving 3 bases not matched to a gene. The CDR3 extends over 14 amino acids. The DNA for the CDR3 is TGTGCCAGCAGCTTAGGCCTAGCGGGAGCTGAGCAGTTCTTC. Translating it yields CASSLGLAGAEQFF.

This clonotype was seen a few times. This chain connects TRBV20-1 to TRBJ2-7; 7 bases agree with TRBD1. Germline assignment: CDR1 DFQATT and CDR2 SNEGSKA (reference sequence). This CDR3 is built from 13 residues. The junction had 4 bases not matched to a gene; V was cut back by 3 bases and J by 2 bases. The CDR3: CSARSQGTYEQYF. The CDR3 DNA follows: TGCAGTGCTAGGTCACAGGGGACCTACGAGCAGTACTTC.

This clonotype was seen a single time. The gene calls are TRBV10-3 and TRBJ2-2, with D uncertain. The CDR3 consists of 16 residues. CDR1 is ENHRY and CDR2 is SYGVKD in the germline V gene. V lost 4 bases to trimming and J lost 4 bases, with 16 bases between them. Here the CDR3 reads CAISGGLLSGTGELFF. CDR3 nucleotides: TGTGCCATCAGTGGAGGTTTGTTGTCGGGCACCGGGGAGCTGTTTTTT.

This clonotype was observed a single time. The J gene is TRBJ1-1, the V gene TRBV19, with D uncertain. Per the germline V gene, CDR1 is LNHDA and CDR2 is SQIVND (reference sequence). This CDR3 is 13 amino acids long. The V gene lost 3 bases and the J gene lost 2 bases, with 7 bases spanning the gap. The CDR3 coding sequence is TGTGCCAGTAGTATCCTTTTTAACACTGAAGCTTTCTTT. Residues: CASSILFNTEAFF. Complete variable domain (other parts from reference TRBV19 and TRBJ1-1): DGGITQSPKYLFRKEGQNVTLSCEQNLNHDAMYWYRQDPGQGLRLIYYSQIVNDFQKGDIAEGYSVSREKKESFPLTVTSAQKNPTAFYLCASSILFNTEAFFGQGTRLTVV.